This T cell receptor (beta chain) stems from a study of blood T cell repertoires in COVID-19 (dated by TCRdb to between 2020 and 2021). General notes on the study: Samples from collaborators originated in the United States, Italy and Spain and spanned both the acute and convalescent phases of COVID-19. The material from the prospective study consisted of cDNA or gDNA derived from T cells, B-cell-depleted T cells, or PBMCs. Deeply sampled blood TCRbeta repertoires from subjects exposed to, actively infected with, or recovered from COVID-19 were included in the dataset. The repertoires were made available in a free public database intended to serve as a resource for research on the immune response to SARS-CoV-2. The samples were drawn from two sources: the first 160 participants of the ongoing ImmuneRACE study, and fewer than 1,500 subjects contributed by 6 global collaborators. The sample metadata nearly always contained a de-identified subject ID, COVID-19 status, age in years and sex. Where available, HLA class I and class II types were obtained from metadata supplied by the sample provider rather than from assay-based typing.

Paper-wide results and their limitations: The amount of clinical and demographic metadata varied by source and participant and was provided uncurated.

Collaborating institutions collected whole blood in K2EDTA tubes following their own protocols. For TCRbeta analysis, collaborators shipped samples as frozen whole blood, isolated PBMCs, or DNA extracted from either of those sample types. V drops 5 bases and J drops 1 base, leaving 14 bases in between. The CDR3 contains 15 residues, cysteine and phenylalanine counted. Just CDR3 DNA is preserved here, 45 bases in frame from base 1. CDR1 is given as SEHNR and CDR2 as FQNEAQ, both from the germline V gene (reference sequence). Comments on this clone: The target of this receptor is not known. No quality values exist for individual bases; no much larger clone is one base distant.

TCRbeta CDR3 regions were amplified from genomic DNA using the immunoSEQ Assay, a bias-controlled multiplex PCR. Per the source publication's procedure: The number of nucleated cells in each sample was estimated by amplification of reference gene primers within the assay. Sequence reads were collapsed and filtered to measure the absolute abundance of every unique TCRbeta CDR3 rearrangement. For each sample, productive Simpson clonality was calculated as the square root of Simpson's diversity index across productive rearrangements. The clones in this table, taken by TCRdb from immuneACCESS, are in-frame only. Not every clone is retained; where verified, under half of the shortfall comes from an unresolved V gene, and the cause of the rest is unknown. V, J and clone size are taken as reported in that table, and D and trimming were inferred from the DNA itself. The table for this sample lists roughly 250,000 clones; around four fifths of them were counted only once. Jointly, the top ten make up under 4.5% of the sample.

The source of this sequence is a woman aged 35 to 49 with active or convalescent COVID-19. Sample: peripheral blood. The sequence links TRBV7-9 to TRBJ1-1, with a tentative D gene TRBD1 over 6 matching bases. The sequenced DNA: TGTGCCAGCAGCCCAGAGACGGGACAGAACACTGAAGCTTTCTTT. It encodes CASSPETGQNTEAFF.